This is a list of T cell receptor beta chains from one sample in a study of cytomegalovirus exposure and HLA in healthy donors. Data came from immunoSEQ multiplex PCR; TCRdb stores just in-frame clones and leaves some out. The table has about 140,000 clones, about 79% seen once. Sample: PBMCs. The receptors originated from a male donor in good health and CMV-seronegative. The CDR3 runs from the conserved cysteine through the conserved F or W. The D gene is left open where the match is weak. Expanded clones are given a class, and other clones once, few, many or no size at all.

CDR3 DNA	CDR3 protein	D gene	J gene	V gene	clone size
TGCGCCAGCAGCCGCCCGGGACTAGCACCCGGGGAGCTGTTTTTT	CASSRPGLAPGELFF	TRBD2	TRBJ2-2	TRBV4-1	.
TGTGCCTGGAGTGGGGCGGACAGGGGTCTGTCTAACTATGGCTACACCTTC	CAWSGADRGLSNYGYTF	TRBD1	TRBJ1-2	TRBV30	.
TGTGCCAGCAGCCGAAGTTTCGGCGGATCCTACAATGAGCAGTTCTTC	CASSRSFGGSYNEQFF	.	TRBJ2-1	TRBV7-9	.
TGTGCCTGGAGCGCCGGGACACTCGTGGGCGAGCAGTACTTC	CAWSAGTLVGEQYF	.	TRBJ2-7	TRBV30	few
TGTGCCAGCAGCTCCTCGGGGAGCAATGAGCAGTTCTTC	CASSSSGSNEQFF	.	TRBJ2-1	TRBV7-3	.
TGTGCCAGCAGCTTAGCGCTGGGCAGGGGCTCTGAAGCTTTCTTT	CASSLALGRGSEAFF	.	TRBJ1-1	TRBV7-8	.
TGTGCCAGCAGCTTAGCCCTGCAGGGAGGTTTTAGCTCCTACGAGCAGTACTTC	CASSLALQGGFSSYEQYF	.	TRBJ2-7	TRBV7-2	.
TGTGCCAGCAGTGATCTAGCGGGAGGCACCACAGATACGCAGTATTTT	CASSDLAGGTTDTQYF	TRBD2	TRBJ2-3	TRBV2	.
TGCAGCGTTGCCGGGACTAGCGGAGGATTCTACGAGCAGTACTTC	CSVAGTSGGFYEQYF	TRBD2	TRBJ2-7	TRBV29-1	once
TGCGCCAGCAGCCAAGAGCAAGGACTACCCCACGGGGAGCTGTTTTTT	CASSQEQGLPHGELFF	.	TRBJ2-2	TRBV4-3	.
TGTGCCAGCAGTCAACCGGGACTAGCCAACACCGGGGAGCTGTTTTTT	CASSQPGLANTGELFF	TRBD2	TRBJ2-2	TRBV5-6	.
TGTGCCATCAGTGAGTCGAACTGGGAGATCCCAGATACGCAGTATTTT	CAISESNWEIPDTQYF	.	TRBJ2-3	TRBV10-3	.
TGTGCCAGCAGCTTAGCTCTCACAGATACGCAGTATTTT	CASSLALTDTQYF	.	TRBJ2-3	TRBV7-2	.
TGCGCCAGCAGCTTGGACAGGGCAAACTATGGCTACACCTTC	CASSLDRANYGYTF	.	TRBJ1-2	TRBV5-1	.
TGTGCCAGCAGCGTAGGGGCTAGCGGGGGGGCTGCAGATACGCAGTATTTT	CASSVGASGGAADTQYF	TRBD2	TRBJ2-3	TRBV9	.
TGTGCCAGTAGGAGGACAGCCGAAGCTTTCTTT	CASRRTAEAFF	.	TRBJ1-1	TRBV19	.